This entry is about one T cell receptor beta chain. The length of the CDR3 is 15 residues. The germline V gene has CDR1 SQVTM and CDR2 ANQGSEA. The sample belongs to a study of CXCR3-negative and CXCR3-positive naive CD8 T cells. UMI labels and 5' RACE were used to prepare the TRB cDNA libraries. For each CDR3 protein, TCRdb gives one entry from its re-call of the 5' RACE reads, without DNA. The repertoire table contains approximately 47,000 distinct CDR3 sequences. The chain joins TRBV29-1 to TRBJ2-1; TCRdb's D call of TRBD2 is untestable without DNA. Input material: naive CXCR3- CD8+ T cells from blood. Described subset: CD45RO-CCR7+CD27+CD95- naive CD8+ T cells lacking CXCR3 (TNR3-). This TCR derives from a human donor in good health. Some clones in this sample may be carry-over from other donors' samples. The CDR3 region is CSVGASGSSGALRFF.